The TCR beta chain under discussion was sequenced for a study of T cell changes during pregnancy in multiple sclerosis. Measured with immunoSEQ multiplex PCR; TCRdb has only the in-frame clones, and not every one. This sample has 55,000 to 65,000 clones, with around 93% found just once. Trimming pared 1 base from V and 4 bases from J, leaving 4 bases between. Germline assignment: CDR1 SGHVS and CDR2 FQNEAQ. This CDR3 region has 12 residues. The chain joins TRBV7-8 to TRBJ1-2; D not resolved. The TCR was taken from a female donor with multiple sclerosis, enrolled in a pregnancy study. The sample was peripheral blood, taken after pregnancy. The CDR3 bases are TGTGCCAGCAGCTTAGGAGGCTATGGCTACACCTTC. This encodes CASSLGGYGYTF.